The 25 T cell receptor beta chains given below trace back to one sample, sequenced in a study of blood T cell repertoires in COVID-19. TCRdb keeps only in-frame clones here, not all; method: immunoSEQ multiplex PCR. The table has a few hundred thousand clones, roughly nine tenths seen once. The specimen sequenced was PBMCs or T cells enriched from blood (not recorded which). The source is a woman aged 25-40 years who had recovered from COVID-19.

This clone has more than one count but fewer than ten. The V gene is TRBV9, the J gene TRBJ2-7; D may be TRBD2 (6 bases). Germline loops: CDR1 SGDLS, CDR2 YYNGEE. This CDR3 is 14 amino acids long. V gave up 4 bases and J gave up 1 base, with 12 bases separating them. CDR3 protein: CASSRGGISYEQYF. CDR3 in DNA: TGTGCCAGCAGCAGAGGCGGGATTTCCTACGAGCAGTACTTC.

V and J are TRBV4-1 and TRBJ2-7, with 7 bases lining up with TRBD1. V shed 2 bases and J 2 bases; nucleotides not matched to a gene: 6. The CDR3 extends over 15 amino acids. CDR1 and CDR2 from the germline V gene are MGHRA and YSYEKL. DNA of the CDR3: TGCGCCAGCAGCCAAAGCCCCGGGACAGCCTACGAGCAGTACTTC. Its protein product is CASSQSPGTAYEQYF.

The chain recombines TRBV7-9 with TRBJ1-1, with 8 bases that match TRBD1. Germline V lookup: CDR1 SEHNR, CDR2 FQNEAQ (reference sequence). The V gene end was trimmed by 6 bases and the J gene end by 1 base; junction bases not matched to a gene: 1. The CDR3 is made up of 13 amino acids. CDR3 sequence (DNA): TGTGCCAGCAGGCAGGGGGCGAACACTGAAGCTTTCTTT. This encodes CASRQGANTEAFF.

This sequence joins TRBV18 and TRBJ2-6, with TRBD2 as a possible D gene (6 bases). The length of the CDR3 is 17 residues. Germline CDR1 and CDR2: KGHSH and LQKENI. Deletions cut 5 bases from V and 0 bases from J, with 14 bases between. The CDR3 here is CASSKEGPTSGANVLTF. CDR3 DNA: TGTGCCAGCTCAAAGGAGGGCCCCACCTCTGGGGCCAACGTCCTGACTTTC.

The chain has TRBV5-1 and TRBJ2-5; D perhaps matches TRBD1 (6 bases). The CDR3 length is 14 residues. Trimming stripped 4 bases from V and 4 bases from J, with 14 bases between. Germline CDR1 is SGHRS and CDR2 is YFSETQ. CDR3 loop: CASSGRGALETQYF. The CDR3 region has the DNA TGCGCCAGCAGCGGCAGGGGAGCGTTAGAGACCCAGTACTTC.

V gene TRBV5-4 combines with J gene TRBJ2-7, with 10 bases matching TRBD1. In germline, CDR1 is SGHNT, CDR2 YYREEE (reference sequence). This CDR3 comprises 14 residues. V shed 5 bases and J 2 bases; nucleotides not matched to a gene: 4. The CDR3 reads CASRGQGEAYEQYF. In DNA form, the CDR3 reads TGTGCCAGCAGAGGACAGGGGGAAGCCTACGAGCAGTACTTC.

V is TRBV6-5 and J is TRBJ2-7; TRBD2 matches 11 bases. The CDR3 extends over 15 amino acids. CDR1 MNHEY and CDR2 SVGAGI come from the germline V gene. V dropped 6 bases and J dropped 3; count of bases not matched to a gene: 7. The CDR3 loop reads CASSTGLAGLYEQYF. CDR3 bases: TGTGCCAGCAGCACCGGACTAGCGGGTCTCTACGAGCAGTACTTC.

This clone appeared a few times. CDR3 in DNA: TGTGCCAGCAGCTTAGGGCTAAAAGATACGCAGTATTTT. Amino acid sequence: CASSLGLKDTQYF. The chain joins TRBV7-3 to TRBJ2-3; D uncertain. The germline gives CDR1 SGHTA, CDR2 FQGTGA. The ends were cut back, 2 bases at V and 5 bases at J, with 8 bases in the middle. The CDR3 has 13 residues.

The genes are TRBV2 and TRBJ1-1, with D perhaps TRBD1 (6 bases). The CDR3 runs to 13 residues. V was trimmed by 5 bases and J by 1 base, leaving 8 bases between them. Germline CDR1 SNHLY, CDR2 FYNNEI. CDR3 sequence (DNA): TGTGCCAGCAGTTTGGACAGGAACACTGAAGCTTTCTTT. Amino acids: CASSLDRNTEAFF.

This clone occurred once. The chain couples TRBV7-9 to TRBJ2-1, with 8 bases that match TRBD2. The CDR3 extends over 14 amino acids. The J segment lost 5 bases and the V segment lost 7 bases, leaving 7 bases of the junction unmatched. Germline-derived CDR1 and CDR2 are SEHNR and FQNEAQ (reference sequence). CDR3 nucleotides: TGTGCCAGCAAAGCGGGAGTGGGTCACAATGAGCAGTTCTTC. Translation gives CASKAGVGHNEQFF.

The rearrangement uses TRBV7-6 and TRBJ1-3; D is ambiguous. The CDR3 totals 16 residues. V was trimmed by 3 bases and J by 0 bases, leaving 12 bases between them. The germline CDR1 and CDR2 sequences are SGHVS and FNYEAQ. The CDR3 spells CASSLVGSSSGNTIYF. DNA for the CDR3: TGTGCCAGCAGCTTGGTTGGGTCTAGCTCTGGAAACACCATATATTTT.

The chain employs TRBV2 and TRBJ2-3, with a tentative D call TRBD2 (5 bases). Trimming took 0 bases from V and 2 from J, leaving 12 bases between them. CDR1 and CDR2 from the germline V gene are SNHLY and FYNNEI. CDR3 length: 16 residues. The CDR3 loop is CASSEAGRGFTDTQYF. The DNA for the CDR3 is TGTGCCAGCAGTGAAGCGGGCCGGGGTTTCACAGATACGCAGTATTTT. Drawing the rest from reference TRBV2 and TRBJ2-3, the complete variable domain is EPEVTQTPSHQVTQMGQEVILRCVPISNHLYFYWYRQILGQKVEFLVSFYNNEISEKSEIFDDQFSVERPDGSNFTLKIRSTKLEDSAMYFCASSEAGRGFTDTQYFGPGTRLTVL.

This clone was observed a handful of times. The chain couples TRBV5-1 to TRBJ2-7, with 9 bases that match TRBD2. The CDR3 covers 16 residues. The germline gives CDR1 SGHRS, CDR2 YFSETQ. Trimming cost V 2 bases and J 5 bases; bases outside gene matches: 11. Here the CDR3 reads CASSFRLAGPRDEQYF. CDR3 bases: TGCGCCAGCAGCTTCAGGCTAGCGGGGCCTCGGGACGAGCAGTACTTC.

The chain has TRBV28 and TRBJ1-2; D is possibly TRBD1 (6 bases). The CDR3 sequence is 12 residues long. The germline V gene encodes CDR1 MDHEN and CDR2 SYDVKM. V was clipped by 8 bases and J by 5 bases, with 12 bases between them. CDR3 nucleotides: TGTGCCAGCGGGGGGGGCAATTATGGCTACACCTTC. This encodes CASGGGNYGYTF.

The count of this clone is one. The V and J genes are TRBV7-8 and TRBJ2-7; tentatively, D is TRBD2 (5 bases). V gave up 7 bases and J gave up 0 bases, with 16 bases separating them. The CDR3 is 15 residues long. Germline V CDR1 and CDR2: SGHVS, FQNEAQ. CDR3 in DNA: TGTGCCAGCAAGAAAACGGACGGGGACTCCTACGAGCAGTACTTC. Encoded protein: CASKKTDGDSYEQYF.

This clone was picked up one time. This sequence joins TRBV11-3 and TRBJ1-1; D gene uncertain. V shed 1 base and J shed 5 bases, with 8 bases lying between them. CDR3 length: 13 amino acids. Germline-derived CDR1 and CDR2 are SGHNT and YENEEA. The CDR3 DNA reads as TGTGCCAGCAGCTTAGGGCTCCAAACTGAAGCTTTCTTT. Amino acid sequence: CASSLGLQTEAFF.

V gene TRBV7-2 combines with J gene TRBJ2-7; 15 bases map to TRBD2. The CDR3 extends over 15 amino acids. Germline V lookup: CDR1 SGHTA, CDR2 FQGNSA. J was trimmed by 9 bases and V by 4 bases; bases with no gene match: 7. The CDR3 DNA reads TGTGCCAGCAGCTCCTATGGACTAGCGGGAGGGTCGCAGTACTTC. This gives the protein CASSSYGLAGGSQYF.

This rearrangement joins TRBV20-1 to TRBJ2-2; D gene uncertain. CDR1 is DFQATT, CDR2 SNEGSKA, per germline (reference sequence). The CDR3 has 11 amino acids. Trimming shortened V by 5 bases and J by 4 bases, and 5 bases separated the two germline ends. The CDR3 here is CSALVTGELFF. The CDR3 DNA reads as TGCAGTGCTCTAGTCACCGGGGAGCTGTTTTTT.

The genes are TRBV7-9 and TRBJ1-1; perhaps TRBD1 as D (6 bases). V was clipped by 1 base and J by 6 bases, with 9 bases between them. In germline, CDR1 is SEHNR, CDR2 FQNEAQ (reference sequence). CDR3 length equals 13 residues. In nucleotides, the CDR3 is TGTGCCAGCAGCTTAGTGGCAGGGGCTGAAGCTTTCTTT. The encoded protein is CASSLVAGAEAFF.

The V gene is TRBV24-1, the J gene TRBJ2-1; 11 bases are a match to TRBD1. The V and J ends lost 9 bases and 6 bases, in that order; junction bases with no gene match: 3. CDR3 length: 13 amino acids. CDR1 and CDR2 from the germline V gene are KGHDR and SFDVKD. As DNA, the CDR3 is TGTGCCACCGGACAGGGGGCGCCCAATGAGCAGTTCTTC. Amino acids: CATGQGAPNEQFF.

Turning to this clone: One end of the junction varies from germline; a read error may be responsible. The chain is built from TRBV7-9 and TRBJ2-1; TRBD1 matches at 7 bases. Germline CDR1 SEHNR, CDR2 FQNEAQ (reference sequence). The CDR3 totals 17 residues. The CDR3 loop reads CASSLAQGLTRGNEQFF. CDR3 coding DNA: TGTGCCAGCAGCCTAGCACAGGGGCTTACGAGAGGCAATGAGCAGTTCTTC.

The CDR3 loop is CASSYEPGALSEQYF. Here the CDR3 DNA reads TGTGCCAGCAGTTACGAGCCAGGGGCCCTCTCCGAGCAGTACTTC. V and J are TRBV6-5 and TRBJ2-7; tentative D call: TRBD1 (6 bases). This CDR3 has 15 residues. V lost 2 bases and J lost 6, with 17 bases in between. Looked up from germline, CDR1 is MNHEY and CDR2 is SVGAGI.

The rearrangement joins TRBV7-2 to TRBJ2-7, with TRBD2 as a possible D gene (5 bases). Germline loops: CDR1 SGHTA, CDR2 FQGNSA. Trimming stripped 1 base from V and 2 bases from J, with 9 bases between. This CDR3 is 14 amino acids long. The DNA of the CDR3 is TGTGCCAGCAGCTTAGGAGCGGTTACCTACGAGCAGTACTTC. It translates to CASSLGAVTYEQYF.

V is TRBV4-3 and J is TRBJ2-3; 7 bases map to TRBD2. The germline gives CDR1 LGHNA, CDR2 YSLEER. V dropped 1 base and J dropped 4; count of bases not matched to a gene: 5. The CDR3 extends over 15 amino acids. CDR3 sequence reads: CASSQGEGEADTQYF. The CDR3 DNA reads TGCGCCAGCAGCCAAGGGGAGGGAGAGGCAGATACGCAGTATTTT.

The rearrangement joins TRBV10-3 to TRBJ1-6, with D perhaps TRBD1 (5 bases). The germline V gene has CDR1 ENHRY and CDR2 SYGVKD. V was shortened by 7 bases and J by 8 bases, with 15 bases between the two germline ends. The CDR3 consists of 14 residues. The CDR3 nucleotides are TGTGCCATCAACCCGACAGCGACCGATTCACCCCTCCACTTT. Translating gives CAINPTATDSPLHF.